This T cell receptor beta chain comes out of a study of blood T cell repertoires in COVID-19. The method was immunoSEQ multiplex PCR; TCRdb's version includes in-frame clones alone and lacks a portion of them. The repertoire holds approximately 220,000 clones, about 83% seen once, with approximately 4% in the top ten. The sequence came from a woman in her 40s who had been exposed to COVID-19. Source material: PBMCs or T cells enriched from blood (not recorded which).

In DNA, the CDR3 is TGTGCCAGCAGCCAAGACGGTAGGCGGGGGGGGCCAGAGACCCAGTACTTC. This gives the protein CASSQDGRRGGPETQYF. This rearrangement joins TRBV3-1 (or the pseudogene TRBV3-2) to TRBJ2-5; 9 bases are shared with TRBD2. The CDR3 consists of 17 residues. J was trimmed by 4 bases and V by 0 bases; bases with no gene match: 9. Germline assignment: CDR1 LGHDT and CDR2 YNNKEL (reference sequence).